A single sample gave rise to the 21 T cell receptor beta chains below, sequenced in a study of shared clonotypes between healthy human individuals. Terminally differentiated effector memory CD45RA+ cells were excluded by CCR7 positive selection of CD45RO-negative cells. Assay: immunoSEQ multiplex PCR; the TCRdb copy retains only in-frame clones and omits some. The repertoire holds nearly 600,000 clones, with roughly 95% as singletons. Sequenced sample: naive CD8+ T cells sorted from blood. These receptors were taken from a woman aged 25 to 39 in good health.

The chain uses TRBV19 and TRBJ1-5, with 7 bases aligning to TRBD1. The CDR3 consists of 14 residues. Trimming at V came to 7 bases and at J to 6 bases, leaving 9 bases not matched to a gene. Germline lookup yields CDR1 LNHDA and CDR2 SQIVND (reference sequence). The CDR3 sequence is CASTNEGGGQPQHF. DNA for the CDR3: TGTGCCAGTACCAATGAAGGGGGCGGTCAGCCCCAGCATTTT.

The CDR3 DNA reads TGCGCCAGCAGCCACCAGGGTCCTAACTACGAGCAGTACTTC. Translating gives CASSHQGPNYEQYF. The chain is built from TRBV4-1 and TRBJ2-5; tentative D call: TRBD1 (5 bases). The last part of the DNA fits TRBJ2-7 better; the J call may be wrong. The CDR3 consists of 14 residues. The germline CDR1 and CDR2 sequences are MGHRA and YSYEKL.

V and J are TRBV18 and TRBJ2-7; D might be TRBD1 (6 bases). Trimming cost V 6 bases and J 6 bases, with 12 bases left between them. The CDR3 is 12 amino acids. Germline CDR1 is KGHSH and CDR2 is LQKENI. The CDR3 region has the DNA TGTGCCAGCTCGTCTCAGGGGAGCGAGCAGTACTTC. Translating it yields CASSSQGSEQYF.

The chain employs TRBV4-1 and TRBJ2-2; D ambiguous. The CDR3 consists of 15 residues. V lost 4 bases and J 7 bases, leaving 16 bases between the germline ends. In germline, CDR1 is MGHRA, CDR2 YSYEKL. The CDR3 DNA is TGCGCCAGCAGCCGCTCGGAGCGAGCGTACGGGGAGCTGTTTTTT. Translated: CASSRSERAYGELFF.

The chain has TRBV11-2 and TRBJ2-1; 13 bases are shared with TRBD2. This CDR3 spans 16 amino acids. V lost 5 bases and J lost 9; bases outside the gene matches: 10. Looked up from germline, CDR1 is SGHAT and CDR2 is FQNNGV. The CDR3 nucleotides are TGTGCCAGCAGCGTCCGGACTAGCGGGAGTTTTGCTGAGCAGTTCTTC. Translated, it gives CASSVRTSGSFAEQFF.

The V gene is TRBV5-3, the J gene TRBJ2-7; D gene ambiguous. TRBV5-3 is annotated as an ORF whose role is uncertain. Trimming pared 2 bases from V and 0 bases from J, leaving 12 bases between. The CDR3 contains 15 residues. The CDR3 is CARSLGPPSSYEQYF. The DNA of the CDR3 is TGTGCCAGAAGCTTAGGGCCGCCAAGCTCCTACGAGCAGTACTTC.

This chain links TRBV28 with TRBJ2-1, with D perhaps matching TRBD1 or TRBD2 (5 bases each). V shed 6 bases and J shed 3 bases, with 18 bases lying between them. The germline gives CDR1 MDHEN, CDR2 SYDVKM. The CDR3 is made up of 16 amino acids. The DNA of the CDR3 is TGTGCCAGCAGCGACGTTGGGGGTCTCGGCTACAATGAGCAGTTCTTC. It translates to CASSDVGGLGYNEQFF. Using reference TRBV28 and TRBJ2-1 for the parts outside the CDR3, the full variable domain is DVKVTQSSRYLVKRTGEKVFLECVQDMDHENMFWYRQDPGLGLRLIYFSYDVKMKEKGDIPEGYSVSREKKERFSLILESASTNQTSMYLCASSDVGGLGYNEQFFGPGTRLTVL.

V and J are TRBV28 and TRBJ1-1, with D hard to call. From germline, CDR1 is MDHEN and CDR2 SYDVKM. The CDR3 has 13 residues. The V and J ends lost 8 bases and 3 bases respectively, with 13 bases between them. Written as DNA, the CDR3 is TGTGCCAGCGCTCCAAACGGCCACACTGAAGCTTTCTTT. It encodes CASAPNGHTEAFF.

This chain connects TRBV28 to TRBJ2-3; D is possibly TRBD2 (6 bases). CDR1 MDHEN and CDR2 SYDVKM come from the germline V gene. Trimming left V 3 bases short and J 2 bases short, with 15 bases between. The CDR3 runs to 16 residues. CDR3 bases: TGTGCCAGCAGTTTCTTAGTGGGGGGAGCCACAGATACGCAGTATTTT. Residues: CASSFLVGGATDTQYF. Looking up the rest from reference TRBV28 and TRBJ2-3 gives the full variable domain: DVKVTQSSRYLVKRTGEKVFLECVQDMDHENMFWYRQDPGLGLRLIYFSYDVKMKEKGDIPEGYSVSREKKERFSLILESASTNQTSMYLCASSFLVGGATDTQYFGPGTRLTVL.

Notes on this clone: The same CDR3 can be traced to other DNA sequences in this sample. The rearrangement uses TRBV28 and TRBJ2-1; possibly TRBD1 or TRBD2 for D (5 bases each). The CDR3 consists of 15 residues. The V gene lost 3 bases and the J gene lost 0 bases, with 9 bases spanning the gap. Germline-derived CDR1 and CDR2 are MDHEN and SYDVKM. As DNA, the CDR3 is TGTGCCAGCAGTTTCCGGGGCTCCTCCTACAATGAGCAGTTCTTC. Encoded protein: CASSFRGSSYNEQFF.

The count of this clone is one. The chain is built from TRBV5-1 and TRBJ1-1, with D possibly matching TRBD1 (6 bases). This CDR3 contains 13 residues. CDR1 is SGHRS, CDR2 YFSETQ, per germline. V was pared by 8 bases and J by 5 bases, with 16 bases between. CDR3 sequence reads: CASGTGTKTEAFF. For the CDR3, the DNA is TGCGCCAGTGGAACCGGGACAAAAACTGAAGCTTTCTTT.

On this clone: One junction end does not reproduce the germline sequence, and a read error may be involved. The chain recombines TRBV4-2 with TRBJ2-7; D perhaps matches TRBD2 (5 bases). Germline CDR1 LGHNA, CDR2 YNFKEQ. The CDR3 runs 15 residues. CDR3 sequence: CASGQEADSSYEQYF. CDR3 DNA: TGTGCCAGCGGCCAGGAAGCGGATAGCTCCTACGAGCAGTACTTC.

CDR3 in amino acids: CASSPGTVNTEAFF. Written as DNA, the CDR3 is TGTGCCAGCAGCCCGGGGACCGTGAACACTGAAGCTTTCTTT. The chain is built from TRBV9 and TRBJ1-1; possible D gene TRBD1, 5 bases. The CDR3 totals 14 residues. Trimming removed 4 bases from V and 0 bases from J, with 10 bases in between. From germline, CDR1 is SGDLS and CDR2 YYNGEE. The entire variable domain, with the rest obtained from reference TRBV9 and TRBJ1-1, is as follows: DSGVTQTPKHLITATGQRVTLRCSPRSGDLSVYWYQQSLDQGLQFLIQYYNGEERAKGNILERFSAQQFPDLHSELNLSSLELGDSALYFCASSPGTVNTEAFFGQGTRLTVV.

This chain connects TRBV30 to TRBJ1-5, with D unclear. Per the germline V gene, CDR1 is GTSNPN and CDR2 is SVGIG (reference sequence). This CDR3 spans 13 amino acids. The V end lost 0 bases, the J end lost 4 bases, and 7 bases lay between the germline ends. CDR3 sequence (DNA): TGTGCCTGGAGTGTCGCAGAGAATCAGCCCCAGCATTTT. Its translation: CAWSVAENQPQHF.

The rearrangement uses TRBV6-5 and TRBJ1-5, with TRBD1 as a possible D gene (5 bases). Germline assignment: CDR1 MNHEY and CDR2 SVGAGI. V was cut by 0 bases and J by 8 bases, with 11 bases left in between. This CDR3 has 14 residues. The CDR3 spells CASSYSEGVKPQHF. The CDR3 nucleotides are TGTGCCAGCAGTTACTCGGAAGGGGTCAAGCCCCAGCATTTT.

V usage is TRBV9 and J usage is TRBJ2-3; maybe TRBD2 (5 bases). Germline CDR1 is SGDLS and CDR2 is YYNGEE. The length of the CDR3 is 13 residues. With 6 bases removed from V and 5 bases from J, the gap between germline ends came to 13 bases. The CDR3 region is CASNMGRGDTQYF. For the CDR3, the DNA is TGTGCCAGCAACATGGGCCGGGGAGATACGCAGTATTTT.

CDR3 sequence reads: CASNDRERSYEQYF. The CDR3 DNA reads as TGTGCCAGCAATGACAGGGAGCGCTCCTACGAGCAGTACTTC. The chain links TRBV6-1 to TRBJ2-7; TRBD1 aligns across 7 bases. CDR1 and CDR2 (germline): MNHNS, SASEGT. With 7 bases clipped from V and 0 bases from J, the junction kept 6 bases outside the gene matches. CDR3 size: 14 residues.

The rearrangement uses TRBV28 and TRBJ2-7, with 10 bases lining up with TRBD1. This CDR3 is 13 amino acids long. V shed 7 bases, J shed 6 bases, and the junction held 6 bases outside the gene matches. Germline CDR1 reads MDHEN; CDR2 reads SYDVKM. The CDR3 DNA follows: TGTGCCAGCAAATTCGACAGGGGGCTCGAGCAGTACTTC. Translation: CASKFDRGLEQYF.

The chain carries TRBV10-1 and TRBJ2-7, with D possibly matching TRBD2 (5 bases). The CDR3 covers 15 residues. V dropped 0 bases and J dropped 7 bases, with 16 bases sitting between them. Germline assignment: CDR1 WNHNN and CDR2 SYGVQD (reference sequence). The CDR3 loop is CASSESHSISGEQYF. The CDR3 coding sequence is TGCGCCAGCAGTGAGTCCCACAGCATTTCGGGGGAGCAGTACTTC.

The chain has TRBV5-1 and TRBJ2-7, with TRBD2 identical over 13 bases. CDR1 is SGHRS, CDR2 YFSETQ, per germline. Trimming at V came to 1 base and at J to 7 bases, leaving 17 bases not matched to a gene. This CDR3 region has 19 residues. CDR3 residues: CASSLLPLKLAGGWQEQYF. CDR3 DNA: TGCGCCAGCAGCTTGCTCCCTCTGAAACTAGCGGGAGGGTGGCAAGAGCAGTACTTC.

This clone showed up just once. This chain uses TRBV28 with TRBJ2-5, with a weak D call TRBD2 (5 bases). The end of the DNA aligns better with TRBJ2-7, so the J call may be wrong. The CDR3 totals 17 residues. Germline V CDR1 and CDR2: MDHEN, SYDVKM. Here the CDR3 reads CASSLGRNGEFTYEQYF. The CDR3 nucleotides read TGTGCCAGCAGTTTAGGAAGAAACGGGGAGTTTACCTACGAGCAGTACTTC.